The next 18 T cell receptor beta chains were all read from a single sample in a study of shared clonotypes between healthy human individuals. Method: immunoSEQ multiplex PCR; TCRdb's copy keeps in-frame clones and lacks some. The sample shows about 960,000 clones, around 80% of them seen only once. Sequencing was performed on memory CD4+ T cells sorted from blood. Stated subset: CD45RA-negative fraction. Receptor source: a man between 18 and 29 years old in good health.

The sample holds many counts of this clone. This rearrangement joins TRBV27 to TRBJ1-2; D not certain. The germline gives CDR1 MNHEY, CDR2 SMNVEV (reference sequence). The CDR3 is 17 amino acids. V lost 5 bases and J 2 bases, leaving 21 bases between the germline ends. CDR3 bases: TGTGCCAGCAGTCCGGACCCCTTCCCGGCCGGGAACTATGGCTACACCTTC. It encodes CASSPDPFPAGNYGYTF.

This rearrangement joins TRBV6-1 to TRBJ1-2; 8 nucleotides line up with TRBD1. The CDR3 has 12 residues. V lost 6 bases and J lost 5; bases outside the gene matches: 2. CDR1 MNHNS and CDR2 SASEGT come from the germline V gene. The CDR3 here is CASRTGVYGYTF. The CDR3 nucleotides are TGTGCCAGCAGGACAGGGGTTTATGGCTACACCTTC.

There are many counts of this clone. The CDR3 nucleotides are TGTGCCAGCAGCTCACAGGGAGGAGCTGAAGCTTTCTTT. It is translated as CASSSQGGAEAFF. The rearrangement uses TRBV7-3 and TRBJ1-1; D might be TRBD1 (6 bases). The CDR3 is 13 amino acids. The germline V and J ends were trimmed by 4 bases and 6 bases, with 12 bases remaining between them. CDR1 is SGHTA and CDR2 is FQGTGA in the germline V gene.

This clone came up a few times. The chain joins TRBV4-2 to TRBJ2-3, with D unclear. Trimming left V 0 bases short and J 3 bases short, with 13 bases between. The CDR3 is 16 residues long. CDR1 and CDR2 (germline): LGHNA, YNFKEQ. This CDR3 reads CASSQDRGYQTDTQYF. CDR3 DNA sequence: TGTGCCAGCAGCCAAGACCGTGGCTATCAAACAGATACGCAGTATTTT.

The chain couples TRBV5-1 to TRBJ1-4; D perhaps matches TRBD1 (5 bases). The ends were cut back, 6 bases at V and 5 bases at J, with 14 bases in the middle. The CDR3 loop spans 14 amino acids. Looked up from germline, CDR1 is SGHRS and CDR2 is YFSETQ. The CDR3 loop reads CASTPGRQNEKLFF. The CDR3 DNA reads as TGCGCCAGCACCCCGGGACGGCAGAATGAAAAACTGTTTTTT. The full variable domain, with the rest looked up from reference TRBV5-1 and TRBJ1-4, is KAGVTQTPRYLIKTRGQQVTLSCSPISGHRSVSWYQQTPGQGLQFLFEYFSETQRNKGNFPGRFSGRQFSNSRSEMNVSTLELGDSALYLCASTPGRQNEKLFFGSGTQLSVL.

This chain connects TRBV18 to TRBJ1-5, with D tentatively TRBD1 (6 bases). The CDR3 has 15 amino acids. Looked up from germline, CDR1 is KGHSH and CDR2 is LQKENI. Trimming shortened V by 2 bases and J by 4 bases, and 12 bases separated the two germline ends. In DNA, the CDR3 is TGTGCCAGCTCACCAGGAGGACAGAGAAATCAGCCCCAGCATTTT. It codes for CASSPGGQRNQPQHF.

The V gene is TRBV19, the J gene TRBJ2-2; D ambiguous. CDR1 is LNHDA, CDR2 SQIVND, per germline (reference sequence). The ends were cut back, 7 bases at V and 1 base at J, with 4 bases in the middle. The CDR3 totals 12 residues. CDR3 DNA sequence: TGTGCCAGTACCAGGAACACCGGGGAGCTGTTTTTT. The encoded protein is CASTRNTGELFF.

This clone was found a few times. The rearrangement uses TRBV4-1 and TRBJ2-5; 10 bases are a match to TRBD2. Germline V lookup: CDR1 MGHRA, CDR2 YSYEKL. The V segment lost 1 base and the J segment 2 bases; nucleotides outside the gene matches: 7. This CDR3 comprises 17 residues. Here the CDR3 reads CASSQGPSGGAQETQYF. DNA of the CDR3: TGCGCCAGCAGCCAAGGACCTAGCGGGGGAGCACAAGAGACCCAGTACTTC.

The chain joins TRBV5-6 to TRBJ2-2, with a weak D call TRBD1 (6 bases). The CDR3 contains 15 residues. V dropped 4 bases and J dropped 1 base, with 11 bases sitting between them. Germline assignment: CDR1 SGHDT and CDR2 YYEEEE. The chain's CDR3 is CASSLDRKNTGELFF. Written as DNA, the CDR3 is TGTGCCAGCAGCCTAGACAGGAAGAACACCGGGGAGCTGTTTTTT.

V is TRBV4-1 and J is TRBJ1-1; D gene ambiguous. The V gene lost 6 bases and the J gene lost 1 base, with 15 bases spanning the gap. CDR3 length: 15 amino acids. Germline CDR1 MGHRA, CDR2 YSYEKL. CDR3 nucleotides: TGCGCCAGCAGTCCGAACCAGAATACGAACACTGAAGCTTTCTTT. Translated, it gives CASSPNQNTNTEAFF.

This chain connects TRBV29-1 to TRBJ2-3, with 9 nucleotides matching TRBD2. V trimming: 5 bases; J trimming: 2 bases; junction bases outside the gene matches: 5. CDR3 size: 14 residues. Germline CDR1 reads SQVTM; CDR2 reads ANQGSEA. CDR3 loop: CSVLAGGPTDTQYF. The CDR3, as DNA: TGCAGCGTTCTGGCGGGAGGGCCCACAGATACGCAGTATTTT.

The chain combines TRBV30 with TRBJ1-1, with D possibly TRBD1 on 6 matching bases. This CDR3 is built from 15 residues. Germline CDR1 GTSNPN, CDR2 SVGIG (reference sequence). Trimming left V 3 bases short and J 4 bases short, with 18 bases between. The CDR3, as DNA: TGTGCCTGGAGGCAGGGACACTCCGGAGCCACTGAAGCTTTCTTT. It specifies CAWRQGHSGATEAFF. The full variable domain, in which reference TRBV30 and TRBJ1-1 provide the parts outside the CDR3, is SQTIHQWPATLVQPVGSPLSLECTVEGTSNPNLYWYRQAAGRGLQLLFYSVGIGQISSEVPQNLSASRPQDRQFILSSKKLLLSDSGFYLCAWRQGHSGATEAFFGQGTRLTVV.

V gene TRBV5-1 combines with J gene TRBJ2-3; 11 nucleotides line up with TRBD2. The length of the CDR3 is 17 residues. Germline CDR1 is SGHRS and CDR2 is YFSETQ. V shed 4 bases and J 2 bases; nucleotides not matched to a gene: 9. This chain's CDR3 is CASSLGFSGGVTDTQYF. The DNA of the CDR3 is TGCGCCAGCAGCCTGGGCTTTAGCGGGGGGGTCACAGATACGCAGTATTTT.

This clone occurred a few times. The chain has TRBV29-1 and TRBJ2-1, with 12 bases aligning to TRBD1. Germline V gives CDR1 SQVTM, CDR2 ANQGSEA. There are 13 residues in the CDR3. Here the CDR3 DNA reads TGCACCACCGGGACAGGGGGCTTTGATGAGCAGTTCTTC. As protein: CTTGTGGFDEQFF.

CDR3 in amino acids: CASSRAIQETQYF. In DNA, the CDR3 is TGTGCCAGTAGCCGGGCCATCCAAGAGACCCAGTACTTC. V gene TRBV19 combines with J gene TRBJ2-5, with unresolved D. The CDR3 sequence is 13 residues long. CDR1 and CDR2 from the germline V gene are LNHDA and SQIVND (reference sequence). Deletions cut 6 bases from V and 1 base from J, with 9 bases between. Full variable domain (rest looked up from reference TRBV19 and TRBJ2-5): DGGITQSPKYLFRKEGQNVTLSCEQNLNHDAMYWYRQDPGQGLRLIYYSQIVNDFQKGDIAEGYSVSREKKESFPLTVTSAQKNPTAFYLCASSRAIQETQYFGPGTRLLVL.

Comments on this clone: One junction end does not reproduce the germline sequence, and a read error may be involved. The chain couples TRBV7-2 to TRBJ2-7; D is perhaps TRBD2 (6 bases). Germline lookup yields CDR1 SGHTA and CDR2 FQGNSA. This CDR3 has 15 amino acids. CDR3 protein: CASSFGLSENPELYF. In DNA form, the CDR3 reads TGTGCCAGCAGCTTCGGACTATCCGAGAACCCCGAGCTGTACTTC.

About this clone itself: No conserved phenylalanine or tryptophan is present at the end of the CDR3, so a read error is the likely explanation. It is unclear where the CDR3 begins or ends on the DNA, so no DNA is shown, and the CDR3 is as TCRdb lists it. The chain recombines TRBV30 with TRBJ1-1. A total of 12 residues make up the CDR3, ends included. CDR1 and CDR2 from the germline V gene are GTSNPN and SVGIG (reference sequence). Here the CDR3 reads CAWSSGVQTLTL.

The CDR3: CASSLRGEKLFF. CDR3 coding DNA: TGTGCCAGCAGCTTGCGGGGGGAAAAACTGTTTTTT. V and J are TRBV5-8 and TRBJ1-4, with TRBD1 as a possible D gene (5 bases). Trimming cost V 1 base and J 8 bases, with 6 bases left between them. The CDR3 has 12 residues. Germline loops: CDR1 SGHTS, CDR2 YDEGEE. The entire variable domain, with the rest obtained from reference TRBV5-8 and TRBJ1-4, is as follows: EAGVTQSPTHLIKTRGQQATLRCSPISGHTSVYWYQQALGLGLQFLLWYDEGEERNRGNFPPRFSGRQFPNYSSELNVNALELEDSALYLCASSLRGEKLFFGSGTQLSVL.